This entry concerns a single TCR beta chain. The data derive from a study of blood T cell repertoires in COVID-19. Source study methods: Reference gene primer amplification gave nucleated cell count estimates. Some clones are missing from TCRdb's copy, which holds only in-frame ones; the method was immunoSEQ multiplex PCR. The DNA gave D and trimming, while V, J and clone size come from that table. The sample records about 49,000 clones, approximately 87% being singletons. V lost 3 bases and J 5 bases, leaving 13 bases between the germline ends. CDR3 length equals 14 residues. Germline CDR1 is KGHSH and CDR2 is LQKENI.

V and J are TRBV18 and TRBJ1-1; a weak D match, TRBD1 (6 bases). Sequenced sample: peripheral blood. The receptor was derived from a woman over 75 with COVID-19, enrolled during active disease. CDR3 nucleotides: TGTGCCAGCTCACCGAGGGCAGGGGTAACTGAAGCTTTCTTT. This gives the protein CASSPRAGVTEAFF.